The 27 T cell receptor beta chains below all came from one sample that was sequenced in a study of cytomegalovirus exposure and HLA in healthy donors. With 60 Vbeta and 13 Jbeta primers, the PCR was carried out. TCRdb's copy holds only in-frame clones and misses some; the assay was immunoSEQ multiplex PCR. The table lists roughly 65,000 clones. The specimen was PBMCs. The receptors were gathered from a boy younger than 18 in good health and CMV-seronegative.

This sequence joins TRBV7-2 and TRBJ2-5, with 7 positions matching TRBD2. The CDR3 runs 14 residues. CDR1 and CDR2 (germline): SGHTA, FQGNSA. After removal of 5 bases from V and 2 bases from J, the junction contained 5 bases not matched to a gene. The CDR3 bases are TGTGCCAGCAGCGCGCCTAGCGGACAAGAGACCCAGTACTTC. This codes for CASSAPSGQETQYF.

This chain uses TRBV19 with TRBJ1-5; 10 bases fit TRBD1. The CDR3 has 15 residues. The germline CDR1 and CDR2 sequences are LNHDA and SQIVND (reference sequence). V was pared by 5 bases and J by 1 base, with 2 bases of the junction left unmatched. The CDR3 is CASSADRGSNQPQHF. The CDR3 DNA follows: TGTGCCAGTAGTGCGGACAGGGGGAGCAATCAGCCCCAGCATTTT.

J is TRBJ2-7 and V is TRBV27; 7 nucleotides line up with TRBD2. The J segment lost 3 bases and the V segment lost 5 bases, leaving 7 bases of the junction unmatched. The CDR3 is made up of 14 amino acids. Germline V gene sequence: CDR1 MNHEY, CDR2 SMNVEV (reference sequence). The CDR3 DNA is TGTGCCAGCAGTCTCTTGGGAGGGGACTACGAGCAGTACTTC. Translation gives CASSLLGGDYEQYF.

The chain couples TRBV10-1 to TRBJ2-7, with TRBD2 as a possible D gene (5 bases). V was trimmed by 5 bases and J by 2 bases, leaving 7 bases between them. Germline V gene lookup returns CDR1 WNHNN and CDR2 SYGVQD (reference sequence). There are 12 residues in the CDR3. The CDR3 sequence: CASSPGAYEQYF. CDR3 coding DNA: TGCGCCAGCAGTCCCGGGGCCTACGAGCAGTACTTC.

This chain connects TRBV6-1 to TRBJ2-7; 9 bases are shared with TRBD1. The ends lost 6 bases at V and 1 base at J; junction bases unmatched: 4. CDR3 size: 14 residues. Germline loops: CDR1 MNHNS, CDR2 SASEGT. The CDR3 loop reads CASSPGTGSYEQYF. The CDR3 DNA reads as TGTGCCAGCAGCCCCGGGACAGGGTCCTACGAGCAGTACTTC.

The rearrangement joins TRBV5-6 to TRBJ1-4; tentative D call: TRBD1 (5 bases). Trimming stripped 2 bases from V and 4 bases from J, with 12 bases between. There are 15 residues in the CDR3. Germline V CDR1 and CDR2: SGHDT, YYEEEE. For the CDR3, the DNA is TGTGCCAGCAGCTTCCGGGGAGGGGTTAATGAAAAACTGTTTTTT. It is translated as CASSFRGGVNEKLFF.

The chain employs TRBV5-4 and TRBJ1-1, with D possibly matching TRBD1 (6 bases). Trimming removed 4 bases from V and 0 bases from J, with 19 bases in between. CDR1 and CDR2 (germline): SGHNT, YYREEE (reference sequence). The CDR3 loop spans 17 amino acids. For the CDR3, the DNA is TGTGCCAGCAGCGGTTTGGGGGCCGGGCTCCTGAACACTGAAGCTTTCTTT. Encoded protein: CASSGLGAGLLNTEAFF.

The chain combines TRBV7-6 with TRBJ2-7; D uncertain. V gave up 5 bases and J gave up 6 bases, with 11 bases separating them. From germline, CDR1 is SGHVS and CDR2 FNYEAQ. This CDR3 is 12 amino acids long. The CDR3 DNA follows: TGTGCCAGCAGCGCAGTGACTTCCGAGCAGTACTTC. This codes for CASSAVTSEQYF. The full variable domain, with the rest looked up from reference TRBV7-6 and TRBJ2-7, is GAGVSQSPRYKVTKRGQDVALRCDPISGHVSLYWYRQALGQGPEFLTYFNYEAQQDKSGLPNDRFSAERPEGSISTLTIQRTEQRDSAMYRCASSAVTSEQYFGPGTRLTVT.

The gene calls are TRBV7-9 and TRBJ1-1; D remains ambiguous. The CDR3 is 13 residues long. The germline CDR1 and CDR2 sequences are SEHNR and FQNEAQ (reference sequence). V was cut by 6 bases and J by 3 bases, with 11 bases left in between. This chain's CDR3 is CASSYSLDTEAFF. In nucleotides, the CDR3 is TGTGCCAGCAGTTATAGTCTCGACACTGAAGCTTTCTTT.

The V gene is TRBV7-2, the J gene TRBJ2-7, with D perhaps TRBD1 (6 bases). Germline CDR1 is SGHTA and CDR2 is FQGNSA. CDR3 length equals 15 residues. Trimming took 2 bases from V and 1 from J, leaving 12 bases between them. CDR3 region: CASSLSQGISYEQYF. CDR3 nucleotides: TGTGCCAGCAGCTTAAGCCAGGGGATTTCCTACGAGCAGTACTTC.

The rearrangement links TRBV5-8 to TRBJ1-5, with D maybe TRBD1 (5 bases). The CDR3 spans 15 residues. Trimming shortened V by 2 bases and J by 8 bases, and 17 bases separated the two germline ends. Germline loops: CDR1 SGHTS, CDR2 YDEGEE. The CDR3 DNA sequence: TGTGCCAGCAGCTTTGGAGGAGGCCGGGGGGAGCCCCAGCATTTT. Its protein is CASSFGGGRGEPQHF.

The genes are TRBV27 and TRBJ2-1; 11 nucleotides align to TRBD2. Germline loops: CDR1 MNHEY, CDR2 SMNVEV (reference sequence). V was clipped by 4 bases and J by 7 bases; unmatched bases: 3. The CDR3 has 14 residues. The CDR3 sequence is CASSWGLAANEQFF. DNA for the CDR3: TGTGCCAGCAGTTGGGGACTAGCGGCAAATGAGCAGTTCTTC.

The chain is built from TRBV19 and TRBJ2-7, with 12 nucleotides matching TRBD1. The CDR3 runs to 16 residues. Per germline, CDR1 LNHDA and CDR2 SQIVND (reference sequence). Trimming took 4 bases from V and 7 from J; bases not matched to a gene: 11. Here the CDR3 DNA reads TGTGCCAGTAGTAAGGCCTGGGGACAGGGGGCTCGGGAGCAGTACTTC. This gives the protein CASSKAWGQGAREQYF.

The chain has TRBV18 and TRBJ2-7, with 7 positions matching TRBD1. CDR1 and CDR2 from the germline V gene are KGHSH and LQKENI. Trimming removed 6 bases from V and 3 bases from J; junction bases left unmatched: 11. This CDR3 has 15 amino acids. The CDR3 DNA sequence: TGTGCCAGCTCCGCCCAGAGACAGGGTGGCTACGAGCAGTACTTC. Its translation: CASSAQRQGGYEQYF.

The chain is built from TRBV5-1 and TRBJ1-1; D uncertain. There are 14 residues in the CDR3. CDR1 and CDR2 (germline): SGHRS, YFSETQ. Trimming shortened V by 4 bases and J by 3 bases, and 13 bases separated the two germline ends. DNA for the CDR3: TGCGCCAGCAGCGCGCAGAGGCTGGACACTGAAGCTTTCTTT. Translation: CASSAQRLDTEAFF.

The CDR3 coding sequence is TGTGCCAGCAGTGACCCGGGACAAATGAACACTGAAGCTTTCTTT. Its protein product is CASSDPGQMNTEAFF. The V and J genes are TRBV25-1 and TRBJ1-1; D might be TRBD1 (6 bases). The germline V gene has CDR1 MGHDK and CDR2 SYGVNS. The CDR3 contains 15 residues. V lost 3 bases and J lost 0, with 11 bases in between.

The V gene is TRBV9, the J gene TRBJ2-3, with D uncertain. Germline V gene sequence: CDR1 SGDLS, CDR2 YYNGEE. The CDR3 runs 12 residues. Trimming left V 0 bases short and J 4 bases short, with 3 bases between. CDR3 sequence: CASSVAADTQYF. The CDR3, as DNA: TGTGCCAGCAGCGTAGCTGCAGATACGCAGTATTTT.

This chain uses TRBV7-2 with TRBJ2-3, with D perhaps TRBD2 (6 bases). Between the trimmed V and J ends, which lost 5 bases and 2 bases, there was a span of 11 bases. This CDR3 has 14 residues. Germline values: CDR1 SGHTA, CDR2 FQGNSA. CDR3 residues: CASSPTGATDTQYF. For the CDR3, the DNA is TGTGCCAGCAGCCCGACGGGAGCCACAGATACGCAGTATTTT.

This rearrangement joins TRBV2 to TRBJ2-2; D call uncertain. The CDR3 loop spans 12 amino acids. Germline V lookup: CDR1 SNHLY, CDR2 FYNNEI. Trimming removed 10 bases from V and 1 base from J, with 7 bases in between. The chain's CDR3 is CAKHLNTGELFF. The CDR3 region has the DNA TGTGCCAAACACCTGAACACCGGGGAGCTGTTTTTT.

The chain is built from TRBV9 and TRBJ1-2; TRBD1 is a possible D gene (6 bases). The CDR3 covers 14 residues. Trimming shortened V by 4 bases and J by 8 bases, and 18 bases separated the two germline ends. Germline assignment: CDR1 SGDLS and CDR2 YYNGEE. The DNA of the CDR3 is TGTGCCAGCAGCTCGTCAGGGGTCGTGGGGGGCTACACCTTC. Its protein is CASSSSGVVGGYTF.

Written as DNA, the CDR3 is TGTGCCAGCAGCCGAGGCGGAAACACCATATATTTT. This translates into CASSRGGNTIYF. The V call is TRBV6-5, the J call TRBJ1-3; unclear D gene. Germline lookup yields CDR1 MNHEY and CDR2 SVGAGI. CDR3 length: 12 amino acids. Trimming took 6 bases from V and 4 from J, leaving 7 bases between them.

The CDR3 DNA follows: TGTGCCAGCAGTGACAGGAATAATGAAAAACTGTTTTTT. The encoded protein is CASSDRNNEKLFF. The chain links TRBV28 to TRBJ1-4, with D perhaps TRBD1 (6 bases). From germline, CDR1 is MDHEN and CDR2 SYDVKM. Deletions cut 5 bases from V and 4 bases from J, with 8 bases between. The CDR3 has 13 residues.

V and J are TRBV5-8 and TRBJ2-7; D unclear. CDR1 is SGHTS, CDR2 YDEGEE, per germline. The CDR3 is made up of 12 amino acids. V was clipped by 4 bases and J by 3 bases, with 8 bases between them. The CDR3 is CASSQQSYEQYF. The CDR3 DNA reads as TGTGCCAGCAGCCAACAGAGCTACGAGCAGTACTTC.

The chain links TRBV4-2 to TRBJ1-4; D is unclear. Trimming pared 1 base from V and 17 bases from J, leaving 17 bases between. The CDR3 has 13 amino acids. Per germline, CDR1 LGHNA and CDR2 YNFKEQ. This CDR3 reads CASSQVMSSEKFF. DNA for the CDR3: TGTGCCAGCAGCCAAGTAATGAGCAGCGAAAAATTTTTT.

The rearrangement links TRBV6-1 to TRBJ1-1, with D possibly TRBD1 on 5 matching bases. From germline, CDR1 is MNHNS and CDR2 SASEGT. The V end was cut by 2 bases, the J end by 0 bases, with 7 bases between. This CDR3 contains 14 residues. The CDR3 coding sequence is TGTGCCAGCAGTGAACAGGGTCTGAACACTGAAGCTTTCTTT. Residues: CASSEQGLNTEAFF.

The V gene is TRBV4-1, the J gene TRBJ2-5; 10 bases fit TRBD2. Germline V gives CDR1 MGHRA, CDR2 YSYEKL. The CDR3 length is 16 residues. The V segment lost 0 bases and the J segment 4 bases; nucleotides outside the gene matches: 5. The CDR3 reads CASSQEWSSGRETQYF. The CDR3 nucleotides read TGCGCCAGCAGCCAAGAGTGGTCTAGCGGGAGAGAGACCCAGTACTTC.

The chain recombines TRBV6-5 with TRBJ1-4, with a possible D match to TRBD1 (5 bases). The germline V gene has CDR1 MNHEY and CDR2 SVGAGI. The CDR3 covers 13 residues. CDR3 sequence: CAGGERRGEKLFF. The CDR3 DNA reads TGTGCTGGGGGGGAGAGGAGGGGAGAAAAACTGTTTTTT.